This T cell receptor beta chain originates from a study of control samples from healthy donors and cancer patients (dated by TCRdb to the early 2020s). Of note for this clone: Its target antigen remains unknown. Base qualities are not recorded, but no much larger clone differs from it by a single base.

The CDR3 has 13 amino acids, counting the end cysteine and phenylalanine. The DNA shown is the 39-base CDR3, in frame from base 1. The CDR1 and CDR2 encoded by the germline V gene are SGHTA and FQGTGA. V loses 5 bases of germline sequence and J loses 5 bases, and the interval between the two ends is 12 bases. The library was prepared using the immunoSEQ multiplex PCR assay. TCRdb obtained this table from immuneACCESS and retained in-frame rearrangements with V and J assigned. These tables miss some clones; where compared with another copy, unresolved V genes account for less than half of the shortfall, and the remainder is unexplained. The sample table shows 130,000 or so clones, and around 90% are seen once. Clones ranked in the top ten supply about 2.3% of the sample.

This receptor was taken from a middle-aged man in good health. Source material: blood. The chain links TRBV7-3 with TRBJ2-5; the D gene is possibly TRBD1 or TRBD2, each agreeing over 6 bases. The CDR3 protein: CASSGGTMETQYF. The nucleotides read TGTGCCAGCAGCGGGGGGACAATGGAGACCCAGTACTTC.